Presented here are 20 T cell receptor beta chains from one specimen sequenced in a study of shared clonotypes between healthy human individuals (dated by TCRdb to the early 2020s). Receptor amplification or capture employed the immunoSEQ multiplex PCR assay. TCRdb stores this immuneACCESS table with in-frame sequences only. Part of the clones is absent; in the studies checked, under half of the shortfall reflects unresolved V genes, and no reason is known for the rest. Counted in this sample were over a million clones; around 98.5% of them appeared once. The leading ten clones occupy roughly 0.36% of the sample. Sequencing was done on a sample of naive CD4+ T cells sorted from blood. In light of the paper, this sample's cell subset or site label describes: CD45RA+ positively selected. All receptors come from a man under 40 in good health.

CDR3 sequence: CASNPSGGRETQYF. As DNA, the CDR3 is TGTGCCAGCAACCCGTCAGGGGGCCGAGAGACCCAGTACTTC. The V call is TRBV2, the J call TRBJ2-5, with TRBD1 identical over 8 bases. The CDR3 consists of 14 residues. Germline values: CDR1 SNHLY, CDR2 FYNNEI. V shed 7 bases, J shed 4 bases, and the junction held 8 bases outside the gene matches.

This chain connects TRBV7-6 to TRBJ1-5; D remains ambiguous. From germline, CDR1 is SGHVS and CDR2 FNYEAQ. V was cut by 2 bases and J by 4 bases, with 6 bases left in between. This CDR3 contains 13 residues. For the CDR3, the DNA is TGTGCCAGCAGCTTAAGCAGGAATCAGCCCCAGCATTTT. Translated, it gives CASSLSRNQPQHF.

The gene calls are TRBV20-1 and TRBJ2-7; D not certain. The CDR3 length is 11 residues. Between the trimmed V and J ends, which lost 4 bases and 8 bases, there was a span of 12 bases. From germline, CDR1 is DFQATT and CDR2 SNEGSKA (reference sequence). The CDR3 DNA is TGCAGTGCTATTGGGGATTTTAAGCAGTACTTC. Translation: CSAIGDFKQYF.

J is TRBJ2-2 and V is TRBV15, with 8 bases aligning to TRBD1. CDR1 LNHNV and CDR2 YYDKDF come from the germline V gene (reference sequence). After removal of 5 bases from V and 5 bases from J, the junction contained 13 bases not matched to a gene. CDR3 length equals 17 residues. CDR3 sequence (DNA): TGTGCCACCAGCGGAACCGATCGGGACAGGATAACCGGGGAGCTGTTTTTT. Translated: CATSGTDRDRITGELFF.

Concerning this clone: This specimen includes other DNA sequences encoding the same CDR3. This sequence joins TRBV5-1 and TRBJ1-1; D uncertain. The CDR3 has 14 amino acids. Trimming pared 0 bases from V and 0 bases from J, leaving 6 bases between. Germline V gene sequence: CDR1 SGHRS, CDR2 YFSETQ. CDR3 sequence (DNA): TGCGCCAGCAGCTTGGCTCTAATGAACACTGAAGCTTTCTTT. Protein: CASSLALMNTEAFF.

This clone occurred once. V usage is TRBV9 and J usage is TRBJ2-1; TRBD2 agrees at 11 bases. The CDR3 is 15 amino acids. Unmatched junction bases numbered 10, after V lost 4 bases and J lost 10 bases. Germline V gene sequence: CDR1 SGDLS, CDR2 YYNGEE. As DNA, the CDR3 is TGTGCCAGCAGCCCCAAGGGACTAGCGGCATGGGAGCAGTTCTTC. Amino acids: CASSPKGLAAWEQFF. The full variable domain, with the rest looked up from reference TRBV9 and TRBJ2-1, is DSGVTQTPKHLITATGQRVTLRCSPRSGDLSVYWYQQSLDQGLQFLIQYYNGEERAKGNILERFSAQQFPDLHSELNLSSLELGDSALYFCASSPKGLAAWEQFFGPGTRLTVL.

V gene TRBV28 combines with J gene TRBJ1-2; the match to TRBD1 covers 7 bases. Unmatched junction bases numbered 4, after V lost 4 bases and J lost 5 bases. The CDR3 sequence is 13 residues long. Germline V gene lookup returns CDR1 MDHEN and CDR2 SYDVKM. CDR3 in DNA: TGTGCCAGCAGTTCTGGACAGGCATATGGCTACACCTTC. Amino acid sequence: CASSSGQAYGYTF.

The chain links TRBV7-3 to TRBJ1-1, with no clear D. The CDR3 consists of 14 residues. V lost 3 bases to trimming and J lost 1 base, with 9 bases between them. CDR1 and CDR2 (germline): SGHTA, FQGTGA. The DNA of the CDR3 is TGTGCCAGCAGCTTGTCTCCTAGGAACACTGAAGCTTTCTTT. It codes for CASSLSPRNTEAFF.

This clone was picked up one time. The chain combines TRBV9 with TRBJ2-1; 8 bases are a match to TRBD2. This CDR3 is 18 amino acids long. CDR1 is SGDLS and CDR2 is YYNGEE in the germline V gene. V was pared by 0 bases and J by 7 bases, with 15 bases of the junction left unmatched. CDR3 DNA sequence: TGTGCCAGCAGCGTAGCCCCGTTATCGGTAGCGGGAAGGAATGAGCAGTTCTTC. This translates into CASSVAPLSVAGRNEQFF.

This rearrangement joins TRBV30 to TRBJ1-5, with TRBD1 matching 7 bases. The length of the CDR3 is 16 residues. Germline V gene sequence: CDR1 GTSNPN, CDR2 SVGIG (reference sequence). Trimming at V came to 3 bases and at J to 3 bases, leaving 11 bases not matched to a gene. CDR3 nucleotide sequence: TGTGCCTGGAGCGTCCTCGGAGAGGGGGCCAATCAGCCCCAGCATTTT. Translation gives CAWSVLGEGANQPQHF.

The chain links TRBV9 to TRBJ2-2; 9 positions agree with TRBD2. There are 15 residues in the CDR3. Trimming cost V 2 bases and J 4 bases; bases outside gene matches: 3. In germline, CDR1 is SGDLS, CDR2 YYNGEE. The CDR3 is CASSVGTSFTGELFF. In DNA form, the CDR3 reads TGTGCCAGCAGCGTCGGGACTAGCTTCACCGGGGAGCTGTTTTTT.

The J gene is TRBJ2-1, the V gene TRBV6-4; perhaps TRBD1 as D (6 bases). Germline V CDR1 and CDR2: MRHNA, SNTAGT. This CDR3 spans 14 amino acids. The germline V and J ends were trimmed by 6 bases and 4 bases, with 13 bases remaining between them. For the CDR3, the DNA is TGTGCCAGCAGCCGGGACACCGCATACAATGAGCAGTTCTTC. This encodes CASSRDTAYNEQFF.

The chain joins TRBV18 to TRBJ1-4; D gene unclear. This CDR3 has 14 amino acids. Trimming took off 2 bases at V and 11 bases at J, with 15 bases between the two ends. Germline CDR1 reads KGHSH; CDR2 reads LQKENI. DNA of the CDR3: TGTGCCAGCTCACCAACCACCCAGATGAGGAAACTGTTTTTT. This gives the protein CASSPTTQMRKLFF.

The rearrangement joins TRBV5-1 to TRBJ2-3; TRBD1 aligns across 7 bases. V lost 2 bases and J lost 4; bases outside the gene matches: 7. The germline V gene encodes CDR1 SGHRS and CDR2 YFSETQ. The CDR3 length is 15 residues. The CDR3 sequence: CASSFSDREPDTQYF. The DNA of the CDR3 is TGCGCCAGCAGCTTTAGCGACAGGGAGCCAGATACGCAGTATTTT.

The rearrangement joins TRBV7-6 to TRBJ2-1; TRBD1 matches at 8 bases. The germline V gene encodes CDR1 SGHVS and CDR2 FNYEAQ. The ends lost 5 bases at V and 6 bases at J; junction bases unmatched: 6. The CDR3 has 14 amino acids. This CDR3 reads CASSPRDRINEQFF. Written as DNA, the CDR3 is TGTGCCAGCAGCCCCCGGGACAGGATCAATGAGCAGTTCTTC.

The V and J genes are TRBV9 and TRBJ2-6; D is ambiguous. Trimming took off 3 bases at V and 0 bases at J, with 16 bases between the two ends. This CDR3 spans 18 amino acids. Germline V gene sequence: CDR1 SGDLS, CDR2 YYNGEE. CDR3 coding DNA: TGTGCCAGCAGCGCCCTCGGGCAGGTGAGCTCTGGGGCCAACGTCCTGACTTTC. This sequence encodes CASSALGQVSSGANVLTF.

V gene TRBV11-2 combines with J gene TRBJ1-2, with 10 bases aligning to TRBD1. Looked up from germline, CDR1 is SGHAT and CDR2 is FQNNGV. There are 13 residues in the CDR3. The trim removed 4 bases at V and 4 bases at J, leaving 0 bases unmatched. This CDR3 reads CASSWDRGYGYTF. The CDR3, as DNA: TGTGCCAGCAGCTGGGACAGGGGCTATGGCTACACCTTC.

V and J are TRBV9 and TRBJ2-7; D is ambiguous. The CDR3 consists of 14 residues. The V end was cut by 4 bases, the J end by 2 bases, with 13 bases between. Germline CDR1 reads SGDLS; CDR2 reads YYNGEE. The DNA of the CDR3 is TGTGCCAGCAGCACCGGGCCGTCCGCCTACGAGCAGTACTTC. Amino acid sequence: CASSTGPSAYEQYF.

V usage is TRBV18 and J usage is TRBJ2-5, with D perhaps matching TRBD1 (6 bases). V was shortened by 6 bases and J by 0 bases, with 8 bases between the two germline ends. The CDR3 spans 13 residues. Per the germline V gene, CDR1 is KGHSH and CDR2 is LQKENI. The CDR3 region is CASSWTDQETQYF. CDR3 sequence (DNA): TGTGCCAGCTCGTGGACAGACCAAGAGACCCAGTACTTC.

This chain uses TRBV28 with TRBJ1-4; tentatively, D is TRBD1 (5 bases). This CDR3 comprises 14 residues. Germline V lookup: CDR1 MDHEN, CDR2 SYDVKM. The ends were cut back, 3 bases at V and 7 bases at J, with 12 bases in the middle. CDR3 nucleotide sequence: TGTGCCAGCAGTTTTCCAGGGATGCCTGAAAAACTGTTTTTT. It translates to CASSFPGMPEKLFF.